Listed below are T cell receptor beta chains from one sample, sequenced in a study of cytomegalovirus exposure and HLA in healthy donors. Sequenced by immunoSEQ multiplex PCR; TCRdb stores in-frame clones only, minus some. This table has over 35,000 clones, around 60% appearing once. Material for sequencing was PBMCs. The receptors here all came from a human donor in good health. CDR3s include the opening cysteine and the closing phenylalanine or tryptophan. A D gene is named only where the DNA matches it firmly. Size is omitted from some rows. Given values are once, few, many or a class for expanded clones.

J gene | V gene | D gene | clone size | CDR3 protein | CDR3 DNA
TRBJ1-5 | TRBV7-2 | . | few | CASSGQLNQPQHF | TGTGCCAGCAGCGGACAGCTCAATCAGCCCCAGCATTTT
TRBJ1-1 | TRBV5-4 | . | . | CASSSTGSEKAFF | TGTGCCAGCAGCTCGACAGGCTCGGAGAAGGCTTTCTTT
TRBJ2-2 | TRBV11-3 | . | . | CASSLDSGDGGELFF | TGTGCCAGCAGCTTAGATTCGGGGGATGGCGGGGAGCTGTTTTTT
TRBJ1-5 | TRBV14 | . | . | CASSQVGQGPQHF | TGTGCCAGCAGCCAAGTCGGCCAGGGGCCCCAGCATTTT
TRBJ2-1 | TRBV6-5 | . | . | CASSTYNEQFF | TGTGCCAGCAGCACCTACAATGAGCAGTTCTTC
TRBJ1-1 | TRBV5-1 | . | few | CASSSRQDTTEAFF | TGCGCCAGCAGCTCCAGACAGGATACCACTGAAGCTTTCTTT
TRBJ2-1 | TRBV2 | TRBD1 | . | CATRDREGHEQFF | TGTGCCACCCGGGACAGGGAAGGGCATGAGCAGTTCTTC
TRBJ1-1 | TRBV4-1 | . | . | CASSYPQGGTEAFF | TGCGCCAGCAGTTATCCACAGGGAGGGACTGAAGCTTTCTTT
TRBJ1-2 | TRBV7-3 | TRBD1 | . | CASSSTGGYDGYTF | TGTGCCAGCAGCTCGACAGGGGGCTATGATGGCTACACCTTC
TRBJ1-1 | TRBV5-1 | . | . | CASSLGTVNVQVIAFF | TGCGCCAGCAGCTTGGGGACAGTTAATGTTCAGGTCATAGCTTTCTTT
TRBJ2-7 | TRBV11-2 | . | few | CASSPTGGTYEQYF | TGTGCCAGCAGCCCGACAGGAGGCACCTACGAGCAGTACTTC
TRBJ1-2 | TRBV5-4 | . | . | CASSWPKADQMGGYTF | TGTGCCAGCAGCTGGCCGAAAGCGGATCAAATGGGTGGCTACACCTTC
TRBJ1-5 | TRBV2 | TRBD1 | few | CASTGGGGQPQHF | TGTGCCAGCACAGGGGGTGGGGGTCAGCCCCAGCATTTT
TRBJ1-3 | TRBV6-1 | TRBD1 | . | CASRDRGTGNTIYF | TGTGCCAGCAGGGACAGGGGAACTGGAAACACCATATATTTT
TRBJ1-4 | TRBV6-1 | . | . | CASSEGGLGEKLFF | TGTGCCAGCAGTGAGGGCGGACTGGGAGAAAAACTGTTTTTT
TRBJ2-7 | TRBV10-3 | TRBD1 | . | CAIRGQGAVYEQYF | TGTGCCATCAGAGGACAGGGGGCGGTCTACGAGCAGTACTTC
TRBJ1-2 | TRBV30 | . | . | CAWSSGDYGYTF | TGTGCCTGGAGCTCAGGGGACTATGGCTACACCTTC
TRBJ2-7 | TRBV28 | . | . | CASSDSGGASYEQYF | TGTGCCAGCAGCGACTCAGGCGGGGCTTCCTACGAGCAGTACTTC
TRBJ2-1 | TRBV30 | . | . | CAWSGIRENEQFF | TGTGCCTGGAGTGGGATCCGGGAGAATGAGCAGTTCTTC
TRBJ1-1 | TRBV2 | . | . | CASKGTTEAFF | TGTGCCAGCAAGGGGACAACTGAAGCTTTCTTT
TRBJ1-2 | TRBV7-9 | . | . | CASSLGPDYGYTF | TGTGCCAGCAGCTTAGGGCCAGACTATGGCTACACCTTC
TRBJ1-4 | TRBV5-4 | . | few | CASSLAGTLNEKLFF | TGTGCCAGCAGCTTGGCCGGGACTTTGAATGAAAAACTGTTTTTT
TRBJ1-2 | TRBV30 | . | . | CAWTHLGAGPNYGYTF | TGTGCCTGGACCCACCTGGGAGCAGGCCCTAACTATGGCTACACCTTC
TRBJ2-7 | TRBV5-1 | TRBD2 | . | CASSLSASGLYEQYF | TGCGCCAGCAGCTTATCCGCTAGCGGCCTCTACGAGCAGTACTTC
TRBJ1-5 | TRBV19 | . | few | CASSIGRDGYQPQHF | TGTGCCAGTAGTATAGGACGCGACGGGTATCAGCCCCAGCATTTT
TRBJ1-2 | TRBV5-6 | . | . | CASSYAGSGGYTF | TGTGCCAGCAGCTATGCAGGGTCTGGTGGCTACACCTTC
TRBJ1-5 | TRBV12-2 | . | . | CASRSLDRFNQPQHF | TGTGCAAGTCGCTCCCTTGACAGGTTCAATCAGCCCCAGCATTTT
TRBJ2-7 | TRBV4-2 | . | . | CASSRWGFGSGFSYEQYF | TGTGCCAGCAGCCGTTGGGGATTTGGGAGCGGGTTTTCCTACGAGCAGTACTTC